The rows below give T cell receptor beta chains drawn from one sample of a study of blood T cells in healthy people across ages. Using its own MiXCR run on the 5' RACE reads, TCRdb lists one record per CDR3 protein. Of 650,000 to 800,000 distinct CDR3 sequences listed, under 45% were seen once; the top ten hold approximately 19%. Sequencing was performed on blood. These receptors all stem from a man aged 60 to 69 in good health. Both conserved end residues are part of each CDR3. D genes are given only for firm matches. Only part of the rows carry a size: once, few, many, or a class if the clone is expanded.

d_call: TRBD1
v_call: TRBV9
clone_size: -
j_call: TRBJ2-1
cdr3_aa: CASSVGGTDYNEQFF
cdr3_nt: TGTGCCAGCAGCGTAGGAGGGACAGACTACAATGAGCAGTTCTTC

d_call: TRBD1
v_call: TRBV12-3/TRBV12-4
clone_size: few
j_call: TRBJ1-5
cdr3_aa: CASSFDREDQPQHF
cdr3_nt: TGTGCCAGCAGTTTCGACAGGGAAGATCAGCCCCAGCATTTT

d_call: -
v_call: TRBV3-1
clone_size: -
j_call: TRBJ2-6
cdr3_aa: CASSHFAGLVGWSGANVLTF
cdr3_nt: TGTGCCAGCAGCCATTTCGCAGGCTTAGTTGGTTGGTCTGGGGCCAACGTCCTGACTTTC

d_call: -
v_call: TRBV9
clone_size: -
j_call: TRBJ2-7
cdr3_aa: CASSVGDHGESYEQYF
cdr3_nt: TGTGCCAGCAGCGTAGGGGATCACGGGGAGTCCTACGAGCAGTACTTC

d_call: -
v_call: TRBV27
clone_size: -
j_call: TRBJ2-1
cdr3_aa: CASTQTHPQGEQFF
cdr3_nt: TGTGCCAGCACCCAAACCCACCCGCAGGGTGAGCAGTTCTTC

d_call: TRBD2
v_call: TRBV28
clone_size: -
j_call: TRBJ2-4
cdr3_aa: CASSFSSGGAEEQYF
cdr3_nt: TGTGCCAGCAGTTTCTCAAGCGGGGGGGCGGAAGAGCAGTACTTC

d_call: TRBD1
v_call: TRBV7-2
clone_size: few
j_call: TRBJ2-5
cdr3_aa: CASSTQGGRGETQYF
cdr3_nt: TGTGCCAGCAGCACACAGGGGGGAAGGGGAGAGACCCAGTACTTC

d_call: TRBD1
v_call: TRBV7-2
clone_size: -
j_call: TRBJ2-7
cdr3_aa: CASSLAPGTAYNEQYF
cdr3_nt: TGTGCCAGCAGCTTAGCCCCGGGGACAGCCTACAATGAGCAGTACTTC

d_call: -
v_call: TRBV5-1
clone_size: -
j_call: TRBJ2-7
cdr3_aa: CASSPQVMSPYEQYF
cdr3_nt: TGCGCCAGCAGCCCACAGGTGATGAGCCCCTACGAGCAGTACTTC

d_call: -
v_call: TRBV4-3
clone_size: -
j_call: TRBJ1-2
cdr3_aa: CASSHHPKQGKDGYTF
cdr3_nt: TGCGCCAGCAGCCACCACCCGAAACAGGGAAAGGATGGCTACACCTTC

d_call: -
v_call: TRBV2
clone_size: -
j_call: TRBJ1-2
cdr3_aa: CASTPTGNYGYTF
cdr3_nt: TGTGCCAGCACCCCAACAGGGAACTATGGCTACACCTTC

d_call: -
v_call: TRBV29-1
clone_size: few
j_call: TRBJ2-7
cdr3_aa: CSVAEGLKGYEQYF
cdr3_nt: TGCAGCGTCGCAGAGGGGTTAAAAGGATACGAGCAGTACTTC

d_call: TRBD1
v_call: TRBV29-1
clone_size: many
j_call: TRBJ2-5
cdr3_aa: CSVEMGGTGPEKTQYF
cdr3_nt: TGCAGCGTTGAAATGGGTGGGACAGGGCCCGAGAAGACCCAGTACTTC

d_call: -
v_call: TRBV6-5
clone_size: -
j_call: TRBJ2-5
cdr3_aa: CASSYSNRGGRETQYF
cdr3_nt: TGTGCCAGCAGTTACTCGAATCGAGGGGGTCGAGAGACCCAGTACTTC

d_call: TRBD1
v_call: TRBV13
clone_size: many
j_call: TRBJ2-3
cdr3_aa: CASSLRTGKTDTQYF
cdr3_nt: TGTGCCAGCAGCTTGAGGACAGGGAAGACAGATACGCAGTATTTT

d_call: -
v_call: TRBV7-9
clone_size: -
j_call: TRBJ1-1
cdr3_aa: CASSSIGLASEAFF
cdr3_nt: TGTGCCAGCAGCTCCATCGGTTTGGCATCGGAAGCTTTCTTT

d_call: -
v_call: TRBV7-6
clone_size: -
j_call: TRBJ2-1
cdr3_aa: CASSFFTGGSLDEQFF
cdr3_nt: TGTGCCAGCAGCTTTTTCACGGGGGGCAGCTTGGATGAGCAGTTCTTC

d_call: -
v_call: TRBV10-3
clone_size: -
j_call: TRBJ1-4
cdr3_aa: CAISGMAAEKLFF
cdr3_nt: TGTGCCATCAGTGGCATGGCGGCTGAAAAACTGTTTTTT

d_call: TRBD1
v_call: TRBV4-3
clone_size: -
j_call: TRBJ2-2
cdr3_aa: CASSQNRGSGELFF
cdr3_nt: TGCGCCAGCAGCCAAAACAGGGGATCCGGGGAGCTGTTTTTT

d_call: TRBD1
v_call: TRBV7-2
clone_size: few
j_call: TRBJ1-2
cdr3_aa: CASSRRTGDNYGYTF
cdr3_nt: TGTGCCAGCAGCCGACGGACAGGGGATAACTATGGCTACACCTTC

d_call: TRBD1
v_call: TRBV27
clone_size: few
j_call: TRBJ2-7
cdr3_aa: CASSFRVPQGFIHEQYF
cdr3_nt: TGTGCCAGCAGTTTCAGGGTCCCACAGGGGTTTATCCACGAGCAGTACTTC

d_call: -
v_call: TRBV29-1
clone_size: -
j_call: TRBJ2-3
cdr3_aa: CSVGSTTDTQYF
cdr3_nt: TGCAGCGTTGGTTCTACCACAGATACGCAGTATTTT

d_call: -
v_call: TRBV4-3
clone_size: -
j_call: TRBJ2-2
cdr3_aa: CASSQTLSFTGELFF
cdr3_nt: TGCGCCAGCAGCCAGACACTTTCCTTCACCGGGGAGCTGTTTTTT

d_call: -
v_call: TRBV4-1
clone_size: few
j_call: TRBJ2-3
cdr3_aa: CASSQGVPDTQYF
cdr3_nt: TGCGCCAGCAGCCAGGGGGTCCCAGATACGCAGTATTTT

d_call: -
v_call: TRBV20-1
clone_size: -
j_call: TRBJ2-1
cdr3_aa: CSARGEAAIPHLNEQFF
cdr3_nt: TGCAGTGCTAGAGGAGAAGCGGCTATCCCTCATCTTAATGAGCAGTTCTTC

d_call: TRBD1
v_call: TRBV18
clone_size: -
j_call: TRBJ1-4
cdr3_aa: CASSPPGQGARSGEKLFF
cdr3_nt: TGTGCCAGCTCACCACCGGGACAGGGGGCGCGCAGTGGTGAAAAACTGTTTTTT

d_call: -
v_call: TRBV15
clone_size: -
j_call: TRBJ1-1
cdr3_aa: CATSRGQAGTTTEAFF
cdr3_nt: TGTGCCACCAGCAGAGGTCAGGCAGGGACGACCACTGAAGCTTTCTTT

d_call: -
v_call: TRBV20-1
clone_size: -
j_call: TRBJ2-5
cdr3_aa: CSARLGDLNETQYF
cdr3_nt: TGCAGTGCTAGATTGGGCGACCTCAATGAGACCCAGTACTTC

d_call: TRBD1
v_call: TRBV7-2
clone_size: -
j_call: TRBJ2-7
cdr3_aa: CASSSAGQGPSYEQYF
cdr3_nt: TGTGCCAGCAGCTCTGCCGGACAGGGCCCTTCCTACGAGCAGTACTTC

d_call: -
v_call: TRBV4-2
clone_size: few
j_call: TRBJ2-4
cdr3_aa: CASSQASSVNIQYF
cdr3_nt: TGTGCCAGCAGCCAAGCGTCTAGCGTTAACATTCAGTACTTC

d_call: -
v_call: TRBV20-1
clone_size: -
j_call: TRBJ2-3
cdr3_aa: CSAAGRGGLSTDTQYF
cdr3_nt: TGCAGTGCCGCCGGCAGGGGGGGCCTTAGTACAGATACGCAGTATTTT

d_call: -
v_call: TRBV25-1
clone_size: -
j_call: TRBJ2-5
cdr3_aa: CASSDPVGETQYF
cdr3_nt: TGTGCCAGCAGTGACCCGGTCGGAGAGACCCAGTACTTC

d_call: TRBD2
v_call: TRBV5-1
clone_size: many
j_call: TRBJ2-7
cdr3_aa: CASSLEGGSYEQYF
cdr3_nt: TGCGCCAGCAGCTTGGAGGGAGGGTCCTACGAGCAGTACTTC

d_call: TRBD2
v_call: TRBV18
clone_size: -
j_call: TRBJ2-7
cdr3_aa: CASSPIIASGAYEQYF
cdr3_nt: TGTGCCAGCTCACCAATTATAGCTAGCGGCGCCTACGAGCAGTACTTC

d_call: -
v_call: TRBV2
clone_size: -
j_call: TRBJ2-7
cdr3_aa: CASTEGRSSYEQYF
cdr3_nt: TGTGCCAGCACAGAGGGGCGATCCTCCTACGAGCAGTACTTC

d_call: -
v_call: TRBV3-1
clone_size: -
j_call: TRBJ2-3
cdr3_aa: CASTFGHSGSDTRYF
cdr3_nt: TGTGCCAGCACTTTCGGTCATAGCGGATCAGATACGCGGTATTTT

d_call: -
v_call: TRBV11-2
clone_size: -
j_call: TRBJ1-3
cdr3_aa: CASSYVSRGLGNTIYF
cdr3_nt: TGTGCCAGCAGCTATGTATCTCGGGGGCTAGGAAACACCATATATTTT

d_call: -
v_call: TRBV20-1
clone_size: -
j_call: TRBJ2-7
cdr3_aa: CSASLRLGRYEQYF
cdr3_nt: TGCAGTGCTAGTCTCAGGCTAGGCCGCTACGAGCAGTACTTC

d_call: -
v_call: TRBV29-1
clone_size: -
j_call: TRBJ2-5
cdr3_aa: CSVQHQETQYF
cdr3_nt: TGCAGCGTACAACACCAAGAGACCCAGTACTTC

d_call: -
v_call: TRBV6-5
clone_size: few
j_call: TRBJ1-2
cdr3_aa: CASIKIARDPRTYGYTF
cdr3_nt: TGTGCCAGCATTAAAATCGCCCGAGACCCTAGAACTTATGGCTACACCTTC

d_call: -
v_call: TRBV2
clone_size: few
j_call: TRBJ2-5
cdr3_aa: CASNNDRISETQYF
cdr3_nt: TGTGCCAGCAACAATGACAGGATTTCGGAGACCCAGTACTTC

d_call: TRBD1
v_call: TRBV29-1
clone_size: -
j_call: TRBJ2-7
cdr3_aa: CSVGQGIYEQYF
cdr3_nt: TGCAGCGTTGGACAGGGAATCTACGAGCAGTACTTC

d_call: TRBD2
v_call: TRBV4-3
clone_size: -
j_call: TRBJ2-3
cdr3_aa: CASSFSGGEDTQYF
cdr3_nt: TGCGCCAGCAGTTTTAGCGGGGGGGAAGATACGCAGTATTTT